A selection of T cell receptor beta chains follows, all from one sample in a study of neurological immune-mediated disorders. TCRdb re-called the 5' RACE reads through MiXCR, storing one row per CDR3 protein. This sample has just over 50,000 distinct CDR3 sequences, with 3% to 4% found just once. Input material: PBMCs. The source is a man between 35 and 55 years old with multiple sclerosis. Both conserved end residues are part of each CDR3. A D gene is named only where the DNA matches it firmly. Some rows have no size entry. The others give once, few or many, or a class for an expanded clone.

abundance: many; d_gene: TRBD2; v_gene: TRBV5-1; j_gene: TRBJ2-3; CDR3aa: CASSLEGTSGGDTQYF; CDR3nt: TGCGCCAGCAGCTTGGAGGGGACTAGCGGGGGAGATACGCAGTATTTT
abundance: many; d_gene: .; v_gene: TRBV28; j_gene: TRBJ2-7; CDR3aa: CASSSGAPPYEQYF; CDR3nt: TGTGCCAGCAGCTCGGGGGCCCCCCCCTACGAGCAGTACTTC
abundance: many; d_gene: .; v_gene: TRBV20-1; j_gene: TRBJ2-7; CDR3aa: CSARGPDSYEQYF; CDR3nt: TGCAGTGCTAGAGGCCCGGACAGCTACGAGCAGTACTTC
abundance: few; d_gene: .; v_gene: TRBV24-1; j_gene: TRBJ2-7; CDR3aa: CATSDLIGPGTYEQYF; CDR3nt: TGTGCCACCAGTGATTTAATTGGGCCGGGGACCTACGAGCAGTACTTC
abundance: many; d_gene: .; v_gene: TRBV5-1; j_gene: TRBJ1-2; CDR3aa: CASSLDIRPNYGYTF; CDR3nt: TGCGCCAGCAGCTTGGACATTAGACCTAACTATGGCTACACCTTC
abundance: many; d_gene: TRBD2; v_gene: TRBV5-1; j_gene: TRBJ2-3; CDR3aa: CASSSGGQLTDTQYF; CDR3nt: TGCGCCAGCAGCTCGGGAGGGCAGCTCACAGATACGCAGTATTTT
abundance: many; d_gene: TRBD2; v_gene: TRBV5-6; j_gene: TRBJ2-7; CDR3aa: CASSGGTSGGLTYEQYF; CDR3nt: TGTGCCAGCAGCGGAGGGACTAGCGGGGGCCTAACCTACGAGCAGTACTTC
abundance: many; d_gene: .; v_gene: TRBV7-9; j_gene: TRBJ2-2; CDR3aa: CASSARGADTGELFF; CDR3nt: TGTGCCAGCTCCGCCCGGGGTGCTGACACCGGGGAGCTGTTTTTT
abundance: many; d_gene: .; v_gene: TRBV6-5; j_gene: TRBJ2-3; CDR3aa: CASTKEGDTQYF; CDR3nt: TGTGCCAGCACCAAGGAGGGGGATACGCAGTATTTT
abundance: few; d_gene: TRBD1; v_gene: TRBV4-1; j_gene: TRBJ2-3; CDR3aa: CASSQSQRQGYTDTQYF; CDR3nt: TGCGCCAGCAGCCAATCCCAGAGACAGGGGTACACAGATACGCAGTATTTT
abundance: many; d_gene: .; v_gene: TRBV10-1; j_gene: TRBJ2-3; CDR3aa: CASSTGPGDTQYF; CDR3nt: TGCGCCAGCAGTACCGGCCCCGGAGATACGCAGTATTTT
abundance: many; d_gene: TRBD1; v_gene: TRBV6-5; j_gene: TRBJ1-2; CDR3aa: CASIRGPGPYGYTF; CDR3nt: TGTGCCAGCATTAGGGGGCCAGGGCCCTATGGCTACACCTTC
abundance: many; d_gene: .; v_gene: TRBV12-3/TRBV12-4; j_gene: TRBJ2-7; CDR3aa: CASSLSRWLAPYEQYF; CDR3nt: TGTGCCAGCAGTTTATCACGCTGGCTAGCCCCCTACGAGCAGTACTTC
abundance: many; d_gene: TRBD2; v_gene: TRBV20-1; j_gene: TRBJ2-2; CDR3aa: CSARDNPPAGGLVGELFF; CDR3nt: TGCAGTGCTAGAGATAATCCCCCAGCGGGGGGGCTCGTCGGGGAGCTGTTTTTT
abundance: many; d_gene: .; v_gene: TRBV5-1; j_gene: TRBJ1-5; CDR3aa: CASSQQPVGGNQPQHF; CDR3nt: TGCGCCAGCAGCCAGCAGCCCGTGGGGGGCAATCAGCCCCAGCATTTT
abundance: .; d_gene: .; v_gene: TRBV7-8; j_gene: TRBJ2-1; CDR3aa: CASSYYTTGTLSSYNEQFF; CDR3nt: TGTGCCAGCAGCTACTACACGACAGGGACTCTCAGCTCCTACAATGAGCAGTTCTTC
abundance: few; d_gene: TRBD1; v_gene: TRBV28; j_gene: TRBJ2-6; CDR3aa: CASSFSPQQGTGYSGANVLTF; CDR3nt: TGTGCCAGCAGTTTTTCCCCCCAACAGGGGACGGGTTACTCTGGGGCCAACGTCCTGACTTTC
abundance: many; d_gene: .; v_gene: TRBV5-1; j_gene: TRBJ2-3; CDR3aa: CASTGSRETDTQYF; CDR3nt: TGCGCCAGCACAGGGAGCAGGGAGACAGATACGCAGTATTTT
abundance: many; d_gene: .; v_gene: TRBV28; j_gene: TRBJ1-1; CDR3aa: CASWDQRENTEAFF; CDR3nt: TGTGCCAGTTGGGACCAGAGGGAGAACACTGAAGCTTTCTTT
abundance: .; d_gene: TRBD2; v_gene: TRBV7-6; j_gene: TRBJ2-2; CDR3aa: CASSLNGGDTGELFF; CDR3nt: TGTGCCAGCAGCTTAAACGGGGGGGACACCGGGGAGCTGTTTTTT
abundance: many; d_gene: TRBD1; v_gene: TRBV5-1; j_gene: TRBJ1-6; CDR3aa: CASSQTPGGSPLNF; CDR3nt: TGCGCCAGCAGCCAAACCCCAGGGGGTTCACCCCTCAACTTT
abundance: many; d_gene: TRBD2; v_gene: TRBV10-3; j_gene: TRBJ2-1; CDR3aa: CAISATSGLSYNEQFF; CDR3nt: TGTGCCATCAGTGCGACTAGCGGGTTATCCTACAATGAGCAGTTCTTC
abundance: many; d_gene: .; v_gene: TRBV6-2/TRBV6-3; j_gene: TRBJ1-3; CDR3aa: CASNSPGNYGNTIYF; CDR3nt: TGTGCCAGCAATTCTCCGGGGAACTACGGAAACACCATATATTTT
abundance: many; d_gene: .; v_gene: TRBV28; j_gene: TRBJ2-7; CDR3aa: CASSLYGNEQYF; CDR3nt: TGTGCCAGCAGTTTATACGGAAACGAGCAGTACTTC
abundance: many; d_gene: TRBD1; v_gene: TRBV5-6; j_gene: TRBJ2-7; CDR3aa: CASSLVGTENEQYF; CDR3nt: TGTGCCAGCAGCTTGGTAGGGACAGAAAACGAGCAGTACTTC
abundance: many; d_gene: TRBD2; v_gene: TRBV29-1; j_gene: TRBJ2-1; CDR3aa: CSVLAGDFSYNEQFF; CDR3nt: TGCAGCGTTCTAGCGGGGGACTTCTCCTACAATGAGCAGTTCTTC
abundance: many; d_gene: .; v_gene: TRBV29-1; j_gene: TRBJ1-2; CDR3aa: CSVEELFRLGSNYGYTF; CDR3nt: TGCAGCGTTGAAGAATTATTTCGCCTGGGTTCCAACTATGGCTACACCTTC
abundance: medium-sized; d_gene: TRBD2; v_gene: TRBV3-1; j_gene: TRBJ2-2; CDR3aa: CASSSKRGPNTGELFF; CDR3nt: TGTGCCAGCAGCTCTAAGCGGGGACCGAACACCGGGGAGCTGTTTTTT
abundance: many; d_gene: TRBD1; v_gene: TRBV12-3/TRBV12-4; j_gene: TRBJ1-1; CDR3aa: CASSLGDRVTEAFF; CDR3nt: TGTGCCAGCAGTTTAGGGGACAGGGTCACTGAAGCTTTCTTT
abundance: many; d_gene: .; v_gene: TRBV7-2; j_gene: TRBJ2-5; CDR3aa: CASSLQGGRRSQETQYF; CDR3nt: TGTGCCAGCAGCCTCCAAGGTGGCAGGAGGAGCCAAGAGACCCAGTACTTC
abundance: many; d_gene: .; v_gene: TRBV4-1; j_gene: TRBJ1-3; CDR3aa: CASSQATASGNTIYF; CDR3nt: TGCGCCAGCAGCCAAGCTACTGCCTCTGGAAACACCATATATTTT
abundance: many; d_gene: .; v_gene: TRBV25-1; j_gene: TRBJ2-7; CDR3aa: CASSGGAGQWFSYEQYF; CDR3nt: TGTGCCAGCTCTGGGGGGGCAGGGCAATGGTTCTCCTACGAGCAGTACTTC
abundance: few; d_gene: .; v_gene: TRBV5-6; j_gene: TRBJ1-5; CDR3aa: CASSLAGGQGRLQPQNF; CDR3nt: TGTGCCAGCAGCTTGGCCGGCGGCCAGGGTAGGTTGCAGCCCCAGAATTTT
abundance: many; d_gene: TRBD1; v_gene: TRBV12-3/TRBV12-4; j_gene: TRBJ1-1; CDR3aa: CASTLTGINTEAFF; CDR3nt: TGTGCCAGCACCCTGACAGGGATCAACACTGAAGCTTTCTTT